The entry that follows covers one T cell receptor (beta chain) sequence. The CDR3 spans 18 residues. Germline CDR1 reads ENHRY; CDR2 reads SYGVKD. J was trimmed by 3 bases and V by 6 bases; bases with no gene match: 17. From the RT-PCR reads, TCRdb called clonotypes with MiXCR, one entry per CDR3 protein. The sample lists 550,000 to 750,000 distinct CDR3 sequences, around 14% occurring once. This sequence joins TRBV10-3 and TRBJ2-1, with 7 bases lining up with TRBD2. The sample consisted of memory CD4+ T cells from blood. The TCR was taken from a female donor in good health, serving as a healthy control. The CDR3 region is CAISGGSVAGVNYNEQFF. The CDR3 DNA reads TGTGCCATCAGCGGGGGTTCCGTCGCGGGAGTAAACTACAATGAGCAGTTCTTC.